The 28 T cell receptor beta chains in this list originate from one sample, sequenced in a study of T cell repertoires in cytomegalovirus infection. TCRdb reanalysed the reads using MiXCR and keeps one entry per CDR3 protein. Of 350,000 to 500,000 distinct CDR3 sequences in the sample, under 40% were seen once. The material sequenced was PBMCs. The receptors were gathered from a human donor in good health (CMV status not recorded). Some clones in this sample may be carry-over from other donors' samples.

With respect to this clonotype: At one end the junction does not follow the germline gene, possibly because of a read error. This rearrangement joins TRBV6-2 or TRBV6-3 to TRBJ1-1, with D possibly matching TRBD1 (5 bases). Germline V CDR1 and CDR2: MNHEY, SVGEGT. The CDR3 length is 15 residues. CDR3 protein: CASSERGTGSTEALF. The CDR3 region has the DNA TGTGCCAGCAGTGAACGGGGGACCGGGAGCACTGAAGCTTTATTT.

This clonotype has a handful of counts. The rearrangement joins TRBV12-3 or TRBV12-4 to TRBJ1-1; a possible D gene is TRBD1 (5 bases). CDR3 size: 15 residues. V gave up 5 bases and J gave up 2 bases, with 15 bases separating them. The CDR3 DNA reads TGTGCCAGCAGTGAAAGGACACGGAGAAACACTGAAGCTTTCTTT. It encodes CASSERTRRNTEAFF.

This chain joins TRBV20-1 and TRBJ2-7; D could derive from TRBD1 or TRBD2 (6 bases each). The germline gives CDR1 DFQATT, CDR2 SNEGSKA (reference sequence). Trimming took 5 bases from V and 2 from J, leaving 13 bases between them. The CDR3 has 13 residues. The CDR3 coding sequence is TGCAGTGCTGTTAGGGGGGAGACCTACGAGCAGTACTTC. This encodes CSAVRGETYEQYF.

This clonotype has a handful of counts. J is TRBJ1-6 and V is TRBV5-6, with D perhaps matching TRBD1 (5 bases). The CDR3 is 19 residues long. Trimming pared 4 bases from V and 7 bases from J, leaving 27 bases between. CDR1 and CDR2 (germline): SGHDT, YYEEEE. The DNA for the CDR3 is TGTGCCAGCAGCGCGGGACTAACTTCGGTGCGGGCCCAGAATTCACCCCTCCACTTT. This gives the protein CASSAGLTSVRAQNSPLHF.

This clonotype appeared a single time. The gene calls are TRBV5-6 and TRBJ1-2; D gene uncertain. CDR1 is SGHDT, CDR2 YYEEEE, per germline. The CDR3 extends over 14 amino acids. Trimming stripped 0 bases from V and 5 bases from J, with 11 bases between. For the CDR3, the DNA is TGTGCCAGCAGCTTGGACCCGGTTAGTTATGGCTACACCTTC. Residues: CASSLDPVSYGYTF.

This clonotype appeared a few times. J is TRBJ2-7 and V is TRBV20-1, with 9 bases lining up with TRBD1. This CDR3 is 15 amino acids long. In germline, CDR1 is DFQATT, CDR2 SNEGSKA (reference sequence). The V and J ends lost 5 bases and 0 bases, in that order; junction bases with no gene match: 8. This CDR3 reads CSAGKGQGFSYEQYF. The CDR3 bases are TGCAGTGCTGGCAAGGGACAGGGCTTCTCCTACGAGCAGTACTTC.

Ten or more counts support this clonotype. V is TRBV7-2 and J is TRBJ2-5; D possibly matches TRBD1 or TRBD2 (6 bases each). V was cut by 3 bases and J by 5 bases, with 13 bases left in between. In germline, CDR1 is SGHTA, CDR2 FQGNSA. The CDR3 is 14 amino acids. The CDR3 here is CASSFWGAGETQYF. The DNA for the CDR3 is TGTGCCAGCAGCTTTTGGGGGGCGGGGGAGACCCAGTACTTC.

This clonotype appeared many times. The chain joins TRBV6-6 to TRBJ2-7, with 8 bases identical to TRBD1. The CDR3 spans 14 residues. CDR1 and CDR2 from the germline V gene are MNHNY and SVGAGI (reference sequence). The junction had 8 bases not matched to a gene; V was cut back by 6 bases and J by 4 bases. CDR3 region: CASSKGQGEYEQYF. The CDR3 DNA reads as TGTGCCAGCAGCAAAGGACAGGGAGAGTACGAGCAGTACTTC.

This clonotype appeared a few times. The rearrangement links TRBV10-3 to TRBJ2-5, with a tentative D call TRBD2 (5 bases). The CDR3 sequence is 15 residues long. V was cut by 8 bases and J by 5 bases, with 21 bases left in between. The germline V gene encodes CDR1 ENHRY and CDR2 SYGVKD. As DNA, the CDR3 is TGTGCCATCTCCCCTCGAGGGCCTCCAGACGAGACCCAGTACTTC. Protein product: CAISPRGPPDETQYF.

The sample holds a few counts of this clonotype. The V call is TRBV12-3 or TRBV12-4, the J call TRBJ1-2; D remains ambiguous. The CDR3 covers 13 residues. The V and J ends lost 3 bases and 8 bases respectively, with 13 bases between them. CDR3 region: CASSFQADWGYTF. The CDR3 bases are TGTGCCAGCAGTTTTCAGGCCGACTGGGGCTACACCTTC.

Details on this clonotype: This may arise from a read error, as a much more abundant clone is one base away. The chain's CDR3 is CARQLGGNTEAFF. DNA of the CDR3: TGTGCCAGACAGCTGGGGGGTAACACTGAAGCTTTCTTT. This chain links TRBV19 with TRBJ1-1, with D possibly matching TRBD1 (5 bases). The germline V and J ends were trimmed by 9 bases and 2 bases, with 13 bases remaining between them. The CDR3 covers 13 residues. Germline V lookup: CDR1 LNHDA, CDR2 SQIVND (reference sequence).

V gene TRBV20-1 combines with J gene TRBJ1-2, with D possibly TRBD1 on 5 matching bases. The CDR3 spans 17 residues. Germline values: CDR1 DFQATT, CDR2 SNEGSKA (reference sequence). V was clipped by 2 bases and J by 1 base, with 20 bases between them. The DNA of the CDR3 is TGCAGTGCTAGACACCCCTACGGGGGAGAACTTAACTATGGCTACACCTTC. It translates to CSARHPYGGELNYGYTF.

Many counts were recorded for this clonotype. This sequence joins TRBV7-9 and TRBJ1-1; 10 nucleotides line up with TRBD1. The V and J ends lost 5 bases and 3 bases, in that order; junction bases with no gene match: 6. CDR1 is SEHNR, CDR2 FQNEAQ, per germline (reference sequence). The CDR3 loop spans 15 amino acids. The CDR3 coding sequence is TGTGCCAGCAGCGCCGGGACAGGGGCTTACACTGAAGCTTTCTTT. This codes for CASSAGTGAYTEAFF.

Written as DNA, the CDR3 is TGTGCCAGCAGCCTAACTCGTTATCAGCAGGGGAAAACCGGGGAGCTGTTTTTT. Protein sequence: CASSLTRYQQGKTGELFF. The gene calls are TRBV7-6 and TRBJ2-2, with D maybe TRBD1 (6 bases). CDR1 and CDR2 (germline): SGHVS, FNYEAQ. V dropped 5 bases and J dropped 5 bases, with 24 bases sitting between them. This CDR3 is 18 amino acids long.

The V and J genes are TRBV20-1 and TRBJ1-1; TRBD1 matches 8 bases. The V segment lost 1 base and the J segment 4 bases; nucleotides outside the gene matches: 5. CDR3 size: 14 residues. Germline CDR1 reads DFQATT; CDR2 reads SNEGSKA (reference sequence). The CDR3 region is CSARGSTGATEAFF. In nucleotides, the CDR3 is TGCAGTGCTAGAGGGTCGACAGGGGCCACTGAAGCTTTCTTT.

The chain is built from TRBV5-4 and TRBJ1-2, with D possibly matching TRBD1 (5 bases). The length of the CDR3 is 11 residues. Trimming took 5 bases from V and 5 from J, leaving 7 bases between them. Germline lookup yields CDR1 SGHNT and CDR2 YYREEE (reference sequence). The CDR3 reads CASSGGYGYTF. CDR3 in DNA: TGTGCCAGCAGTGGGGGATATGGCTACACCTTC.

This clonotype has ten or more counts. The J gene is TRBJ1-2, the V gene TRBV7-2, with TRBD1 identical over 8 bases. V lost 4 bases, J lost 7 bases, and 5 bases stayed unmatched. Germline CDR1 SGHTA, CDR2 FQGNSA. The CDR3 has 13 amino acids. CDR3 loop: CASSSSDRAGYTF. The CDR3 region has the DNA TGTGCCAGCAGCTCCTCGGACAGGGCTGGCTACACCTTC.

The chain couples TRBV14 to TRBJ2-1; D gene unclear. Germline V CDR1 and CDR2: SGHDN, FVKESK. V was cut by 4 bases and J by 4 bases, with 17 bases left in between. The CDR3 sequence is 16 residues long. Written as DNA, the CDR3 is TGTGCCAGCAGCCCCCGAGGAAGGGCCCTTTACAATGAGCAGTTCTTC. This encodes CASSPRGRALYNEQFF.

This clonotype has at least ten counts. This chain joins TRBV7-2 and TRBJ1-4, with TRBD1 matching over 7 bases. There are 16 residues in the CDR3. Germline V CDR1 and CDR2: SGHTA, FQGNSA. V was pared by 4 bases and J by 3 bases, with 8 bases of the junction left unmatched. The CDR3 DNA sequence: TGTGCCAGCAGCTCCATGCCGACAGGGTCTAATGAAAAACTGTTTTTT. Translation: CASSSMPTGSNEKLFF.

The table lists this clonotype with a count of one. This sequence may be a read error, since a much larger clone differs from it by one base. The chain is built from TRBV7-2 and TRBJ2-5, with 7 bases identical to TRBD1. Per the germline V gene, CDR1 is SGHTA and CDR2 is FQGNSA. J gave up 3 bases and V 5 bases, and 12 bases lay outside the gene matches. CDR3 size: 16 residues. DNA of the CDR3: TGTGCCAGCAGCACCCTAGGGGGCGGTATGAAAGAGACCCAGTACTTC. This gives the protein CASSTLGGGMKETQYF.

This clonotype was seen a handful of times. The gene calls are TRBV27 and TRBJ1-5, with TRBD1 matching over 7 bases. The CDR3 sequence is 14 residues long. Germline CDR1 and CDR2: MNHEY and SMNVEV (reference sequence). V lost 5 bases and J lost 6; bases outside the gene matches: 7. In DNA form, the CDR3 reads TGTGCCAGCAGTCCACAGGGGTGGGTTCAGCCCCAGCATTTT. It encodes CASSPQGWVQPQHF.

The rearrangement uses TRBV7-9 and TRBJ1-6; D is ambiguous. The CDR3 loop spans 12 amino acids. V was clipped by 3 bases and J by 7 bases, with 4 bases between them. Germline loops: CDR1 SEHNR, CDR2 FQNEAQ (reference sequence). In DNA form, the CDR3 reads TGTGCCAGCAGCTTGGAGAATTCACCCCTCCACTTT. It is translated as CASSLENSPLHF.

As regards this clonotype: A much larger clone sits a single nucleotide away, making a read error possible. The rearrangement links TRBV7-8 to TRBJ2-7; 7 bases fit TRBD1. Germline V gene data show CDR1 as SGHVS and CDR2 as FQNEAQ. The CDR3 consists of 14 residues. CDR3 loop: CAGSRMTGPHEQYF. For the CDR3, the DNA is TGTGCCGGCAGCCGAATGACAGGGCCCCACGAGCAGTACTTC. The full variable domain, completed using reference TRBV7-8 and TRBJ2-7, is GAGVSQSPRYKVAKRGQDVALRCDPISGHVSLFWYQQALGQGPEFLTYFQNEAQLDKSGLPSDRFFAERPEGSVSTLKIQRTQQEDSAVYLCAGSRMTGPHEQYFGPGTRLTVT.

V and J are TRBV30 and TRBJ1-5; maybe TRBD1 (5 bases). V was cut by 7 bases and J by 2 bases, with 12 bases left in between. The length of the CDR3 is 13 residues. Germline CDR1 GTSNPN, CDR2 SVGIG (reference sequence). CDR3 coding DNA: TGTGCCTTTTCCCCGACAGGCAATCAGCCCCAGCATTTT. Amino acid sequence: CAFSPTGNQPQHF.

The table lists this clonotype with a few counts. The gene calls are TRBV4-1 and TRBJ1-2, with unresolved D. Germline V gives CDR1 MGHRA, CDR2 YSYEKL. This CDR3 has 15 residues. Trimming left V 3 bases short and J 1 base short, with 12 bases between. The CDR3, as DNA: TGCGCCAGCAGCCAGGTTCACTCGGGTAACTATGGCTACACCTTC. Translated: CASSQVHSGNYGYTF.

This clonotype was found many times. The chain recombines TRBV7-9 with TRBJ1-4, with no clear D. The CDR3 loop spans 14 amino acids. Per the germline V gene, CDR1 is SEHNR and CDR2 is FQNEAQ (reference sequence). Trimming took off 1 base at V and 6 bases at J, with 9 bases between the two ends. The CDR3 coding sequence is TGTGCCAGCAGCTTAGGACCCGCGGATGAAAAACTGTTTTTT. Protein sequence: CASSLGPADEKLFF. Looking up the rest from reference TRBV7-9 and TRBJ1-4 gives the full variable domain: DTGVSQNPRHKITKRGQNVTFRCDPISEHNRLYWYRQTLGQGPEFLTYFQNEAQLEKSRLLSDRFSAERPKGSFSTLEIQRTEQGDSAMYLCASSLGPADEKLFFGSGTQLSVL.

The chain joins TRBV7-9 to TRBJ1-1; unclear D gene. V lost 5 bases and J 2 bases, leaving 6 bases between the germline ends. CDR1 SEHNR and CDR2 FQNEAQ come from the germline V gene (reference sequence). This CDR3 is 12 amino acids long. CDR3 loop: CASSIDNTEAFF. The CDR3 coding sequence is TGTGCCAGCAGCATTGACAACACTGAAGCTTTCTTT.

V usage is TRBV6-2 or TRBV6-3 and J usage is TRBJ1-5, with D unclear. Germline-derived CDR1 and CDR2 are MNHEY and SVGEGT. The V gene lost 5 bases and the J gene lost 9 bases, with 14 bases spanning the gap. The CDR3 runs 13 residues. This CDR3 is CASSHDMGSPQHF. In nucleotides, the CDR3 is TGTGCCAGCAGTCACGACATGGGGTCGCCCCAGCATTTT.